Presented here are 27 T cell receptor beta chains from one specimen sequenced in a study of OX40 agonist ivuxolimab in advanced cancers. Profiled with immunoSEQ multiplex PCR; TCRdb holds only in-frame clones, not every one. The sample consists of roughly 30,000 clones, about 86% of them appearing once. Sequenced material: CD4+ or CD8+ T cells sorted from blood, taken in a trial of the OX40 agonist ivuxolimab. These receptors all stem from an adult with an advanced solid tumor such as melanoma, head and neck, liver or kidney cancer.

This chain links TRBV14 with TRBJ2-7; 11 bases map to TRBD2. CDR3 length: 18 residues. V shed 2 bases, J shed 6 bases, and the junction held 15 bases outside the gene matches. The germline V gene encodes CDR1 SGHDN and CDR2 FVKESK. The DNA for the CDR3 is TGTGCCAGCAGCCAAACTAGCGGGAGAGTTCCGGTAGCGCTCGAGCAGTACTTC. It encodes CASSQTSGRVPVALEQYF.

V gene TRBV5-1 combines with J gene TRBJ2-7; 9 positions match TRBD1. The V gene's germline CDR1 is SGHRS and CDR2 YFSETQ. After removal of 4 bases from V and 3 bases from J, the junction contained 2 bases not matched to a gene. This CDR3 is 13 amino acids long. The chain's CDR3 is CASSVTGGYEQYF. Here the CDR3 DNA reads TGCGCCAGCAGCGTGACAGGGGGCTACGAGCAGTACTTC.

This rearrangement joins TRBV6-5 to TRBJ2-7; D call uncertain. The CDR3 runs 11 residues. Germline lookup yields CDR1 MNHEY and CDR2 SVGAGI. V was clipped by 6 bases and J by 2 bases, with 5 bases between them. CDR3 sequence (DNA): TGTGCCAGCAGGAGCACCTACGAGCAGTACTTC. It translates to CASRSTYEQYF.

This chain connects TRBV27 to TRBJ2-7; possibly TRBD2 for D (6 bases). V was clipped by 6 bases and J by 6 bases, with 12 bases between them. CDR3 size: 12 residues. Germline V gene lookup returns CDR1 MNHEY and CDR2 SMNVEV (reference sequence). The CDR3 region is CASSPGLFEQYF. The CDR3 DNA reads TGTGCCAGCAGCCCAGGACTATTCGAGCAGTACTTC.

The chain couples TRBV13 to TRBJ2-5; D could derive from TRBD1 or TRBD2 (5 bases each). The CDR3 length is 13 residues. CDR1 is PRHDT and CDR2 is FYEKMQ in the germline V gene (reference sequence). V lost 3 bases, J lost 9 bases, and 14 bases lay in between. The chain's CDR3 is CASSLGVQDSQYF. CDR3 DNA: TGTGCCAGCAGCTTGGGGGTACAGGATTCCCAGTACTTC.

The chain combines TRBV27 with TRBJ2-7; D gene ambiguous. The CDR3 totals 13 residues. Trimming left V 7 bases short and J 3 bases short, with 13 bases between. Germline CDR1 MNHEY, CDR2 SMNVEV (reference sequence). This CDR3 reads CASTAGPIYEQYF. The CDR3, as DNA: TGTGCCAGCACAGCAGGACCTATCTACGAGCAGTACTTC.

The chain recombines TRBV11-2 with TRBJ2-7; TRBD1 agrees at 8 bases. CDR1 and CDR2 from the germline V gene are SGHAT and FQNNGV. The V segment lost 3 bases and the J segment 3 bases; nucleotides outside the gene matches: 7. This CDR3 comprises 15 residues. CDR3 coding DNA: TGTGCCAGCAGCTTGGACGGGACAGGCCACTACGAGCAGTACTTC. Its translation: CASSLDGTGHYEQYF.

CDR3 sequence reads: CASSEGGGSSYNEQFF. The DNA of the CDR3 is TGTGCCAGCAGTGAAGGGGGGGGTAGCTCCTACAATGAGCAGTTCTTC. The chain links TRBV6-1 to TRBJ2-1; 7 nucleotides match TRBD2. V shed 1 base and J 0 bases; nucleotides not matched to a gene: 3. The CDR3 has 16 amino acids. Germline V CDR1 and CDR2: MNHNS, SASEGT.

The chain combines TRBV27 with TRBJ2-7; tentative D call: TRBD2 (6 bases). Germline V lookup: CDR1 MNHEY, CDR2 SMNVEV (reference sequence). This CDR3 has 12 residues. Trimming removed 4 bases at V and 3 bases at J, with 7 bases between. CDR3 DNA: TGTGCCAGCAGTTCGGGGGACTACGAGCAGTACTTC. It yields the protein CASSSGDYEQYF.

J is TRBJ2-5 and V is TRBV4-1; TRBD2 aligns across 14 bases. Losses at the gene ends were 1 base for V and 5 bases for J; bases not matched to a gene: 9. The CDR3 covers 18 residues. CDR1 and CDR2 (germline): MGHRA, YSYEKL. This CDR3 is CASSQGLAGGLPLETQYF. CDR3 nucleotides: TGCGCCAGCAGCCAAGGACTAGCGGGGGGGCTTCCCCTGGAGACCCAGTACTTC.

The genes are TRBV6-1 and TRBJ2-7, with D possibly TRBD2 on 7 matching bases. This CDR3 is built from 14 residues. Per the germline V gene, CDR1 is MNHNS and CDR2 is SASEGT. The V end lost 7 bases, the J end lost 0 bases, and 13 bases lay between the germline ends. CDR3 sequence: CASKGGAASYEQYF. In DNA, the CDR3 is TGTGCCAGCAAAGGGGGGGCAGCCTCCTACGAGCAGTACTTC.

This chain connects TRBV9 to TRBJ2-7; 9 nucleotides agree with TRBD2. The CDR3 spans 14 residues. Germline assignment: CDR1 SGDLS and CDR2 YYNGEE. The V segment lost 5 bases and the J segment 3 bases; nucleotides outside the gene matches: 6. The CDR3 bases are TGTGCCAGCAGTCTAGCGGGGAGCCACTACGAGCAGTACTTC. Translated: CASSLAGSHYEQYF.

The chain couples TRBV30 to TRBJ1-2; the D gene is possibly TRBD1 (6 bases). V lost 2 bases to trimming and J lost 4 bases, with 11 bases between them. Looked up from germline, CDR1 is GTSNPN and CDR2 is SVGIG (reference sequence). The CDR3 loop spans 13 amino acids. The CDR3 DNA reads as TGTGCCTGGAGTCAAGGGGGAGGCTATGGCTACACCTTC. As protein: CAWSQGGGYGYTF.

This clone was counted a single time. V gene TRBV11-2 combines with J gene TRBJ2-3, with a tentative D call TRBD2 (7 bases). This CDR3 is 17 amino acids long. The germline CDR1 and CDR2 sequences are SGHAT and FQNNGV. Trimming pared 1 base from V and 6 bases from J, leaving 20 bases between. As DNA, the CDR3 is TGTGCCAGCAGCTTAGGGTCTTCTAGCGGAGGGGGGGATACGCAGTATTTT. Residues: CASSLGSSSGGGDTQYF.

The V and J genes are TRBV9 and TRBJ2-3; TRBD2 matches at 7 bases. Germline V gives CDR1 SGDLS, CDR2 YYNGEE. This CDR3 has 16 residues. The V gene end was trimmed by 6 bases and the J gene end by 2 bases; junction bases not matched to a gene: 12. In DNA form, the CDR3 reads TGTGCCAGCAACGAAAGGGCGGGAGAACTCACAGATACGCAGTATTTT. Protein product: CASNERAGELTDTQYF.

This clone is medium-sized by share. The J gene is TRBJ2-7, the V gene TRBV14; D not resolved. This CDR3 spans 12 amino acids. Trimming shortened V by 4 bases and J by 4 bases, and 8 bases separated the two germline ends. Germline V gene data show CDR1 as SGHDN and CDR2 as FVKESK. CDR3 loop: CASSPTWYEQYF. DNA for the CDR3: TGTGCCAGCAGCCCAACTTGGTACGAGCAGTACTTC.

Notes on this clone: Other DNA sequences within the sample encode an identical CDR3. This chain connects TRBV28 to TRBJ2-7; no firm D call. The V gene lost 3 bases and the J gene lost 4 bases, with 19 bases spanning the gap. This CDR3 is built from 16 residues. Germline V CDR1 and CDR2: MDHEN, SYDVKM. CDR3 amino acids: CASSFHPLGGGYEQYF. CDR3 coding DNA: TGTGCCAGCAGTTTTCACCCCCTGGGCGGTGGTTACGAGCAGTACTTC.

Judged by abundance, this clone is hyperexpanded (1% or more). The V gene is TRBV4-1, the J gene TRBJ2-3; D might be TRBD2 (6 bases). Germline CDR1 reads MGHRA; CDR2 reads YSYEKL. This CDR3 contains 13 residues. V was trimmed by 2 bases and J by 4 bases, leaving 7 bases between them. The CDR3 DNA reads as TGCGCCAGCAGCCAAAGGGAGGCAGATACGCAGTATTTT. Its translation: CASSQREADTQYF.

This chain uses TRBV28 with TRBJ1-2; D is unresolved. The V gene's germline CDR1 is MDHEN and CDR2 SYDVKM. V was shortened by 0 bases and J by 4 bases, with 9 bases between the two germline ends. The CDR3 totals 14 residues. CDR3 loop: CASSLWGSSYGYTF. The CDR3 DNA sequence: TGTGCCAGCAGTTTATGGGGCAGCAGCTATGGCTACACCTTC.

V usage is TRBV27 and J usage is TRBJ1-5, with D perhaps matching TRBD1 (5 bases). In germline, CDR1 is MNHEY, CDR2 SMNVEV (reference sequence). V lost 2 bases and J 2 bases, leaving 16 bases between the germline ends. The CDR3 has 17 amino acids. CDR3 nucleotides: TGTGCCAGCAGTTTAGGCCTGGGGCGAGCGGGCAATCAGCCCCAGCATTTT. Translation: CASSLGLGRAGNQPQHF.

The V gene is TRBV5-1, the J gene TRBJ1-2; TRBD1 matches at 10 bases. The CDR3 has 18 residues. V dropped 0 bases and J dropped 2; count of bases not matched to a gene: 10. Germline CDR1 and CDR2: SGHRS and YFSETQ. CDR3 in DNA: TGCGCCAGCAGCTTGGTAATTGGGACAGGGGTCCTAAACTATGGCTACACCTTC. As protein: CASSLVIGTGVLNYGYTF. The full variable domain, completed using reference TRBV5-1 and TRBJ1-2, is KAGVTQTPRYLIKTRGQQVTLSCSPISGHRSVSWYQQTPGQGLQFLFEYFSETQRNKGNFPGRFSGRQFSNSRSEMNVSTLELGDSALYLCASSLVIGTGVLNYGYTFGSGTRLTVV.

This clone was found a few times. J is TRBJ1-1 and V is TRBV29-1; D gene ambiguous. CDR3 length: 12 amino acids. The germline V gene encodes CDR1 SQVTM and CDR2 ANQGSEA. With 7 bases removed from V and 1 base from J, the gap between germline ends came to 10 bases. The CDR3 protein is CSAAAGNTEAFF. CDR3 coding DNA: TGCAGCGCGGCGGCCGGGAACACTGAAGCTTTCTTT.

The chain employs TRBV19 and TRBJ1-5; possible D gene TRBD1, 5 bases. V gave up 3 bases and J gave up 4 bases, with 13 bases separating them. The germline V gene has CDR1 LNHDA and CDR2 SQIVND (reference sequence). The CDR3 is 15 amino acids. CDR3 nucleotide sequence: TGTGCCAGTAGTATTGTCGCAGGGCCAAATCAGCCCCAGCATTTT. Its protein is CASSIVAGPNQPQHF.

The J gene is TRBJ1-5, the V gene TRBV7-2; a weak D match, TRBD1 (6 bases). Germline assignment: CDR1 SGHTA and CDR2 FQGNSA. Trimming stripped 5 bases from V and 2 bases from J, with 13 bases between. This CDR3 comprises 15 residues. The CDR3 spells CASSPRGRGNQPQHF. CDR3 nucleotide sequence: TGTGCCAGCAGCCCGCGGGGGCGCGGCAATCAGCCCCAGCATTTT.

The chain employs TRBV9 and TRBJ2-3; D possibly corresponds to TRBD2 (7 bases). V was clipped by 3 bases and J by 6 bases, with 14 bases between them. The CDR3 has 14 amino acids. Germline V gene sequence: CDR1 SGDLS, CDR2 YYNGEE. The CDR3 loop is CASSGGGAWDTQYF. As DNA, the CDR3 is TGTGCCAGCAGCGGAGGGGGGGCATGGGATACGCAGTATTTT.

This clone has just one count. This chain connects TRBV2 to TRBJ2-6; D is possibly TRBD2 (5 bases). Trimming removed 8 bases from V and 4 bases from J, with 18 bases in between. Germline assignment: CDR1 SNHLY and CDR2 FYNNEI. This CDR3 has 16 residues. CDR3 sequence: CASPPGGEPGANVLTF. The CDR3 coding sequence is TGTGCCAGCCCACCGGGTGGGGAGCCCGGGGCCAACGTCCTGACTTTC.

The chain joins TRBV6-5 to TRBJ1-5; D is perhaps TRBD1 (6 bases). Germline CDR1 and CDR2: MNHEY and SVGAGI. The V gene lost 6 bases and the J gene lost 1 base, with 13 bases spanning the gap. This CDR3 has 15 residues. In DNA form, the CDR3 reads TGTGCCAGCAGACGGACAGACCGCAGCAATCAGCCCCAGCATTTT. As protein: CASRRTDRSNQPQHF.